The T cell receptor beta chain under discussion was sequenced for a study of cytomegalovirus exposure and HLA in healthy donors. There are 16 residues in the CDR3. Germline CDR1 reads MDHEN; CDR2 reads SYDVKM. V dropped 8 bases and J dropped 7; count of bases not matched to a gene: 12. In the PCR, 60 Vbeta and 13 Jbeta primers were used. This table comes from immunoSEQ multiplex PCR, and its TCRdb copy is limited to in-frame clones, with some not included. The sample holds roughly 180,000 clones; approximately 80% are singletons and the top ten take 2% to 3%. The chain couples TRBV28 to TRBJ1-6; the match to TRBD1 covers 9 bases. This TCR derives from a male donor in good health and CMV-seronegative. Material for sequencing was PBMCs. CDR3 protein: CASGVSGQGTNSPLHF. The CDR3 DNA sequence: TGTGCCAGCGGAGTTTCAGGACAGGGGACGAATTCACCCCTCCACTTT.